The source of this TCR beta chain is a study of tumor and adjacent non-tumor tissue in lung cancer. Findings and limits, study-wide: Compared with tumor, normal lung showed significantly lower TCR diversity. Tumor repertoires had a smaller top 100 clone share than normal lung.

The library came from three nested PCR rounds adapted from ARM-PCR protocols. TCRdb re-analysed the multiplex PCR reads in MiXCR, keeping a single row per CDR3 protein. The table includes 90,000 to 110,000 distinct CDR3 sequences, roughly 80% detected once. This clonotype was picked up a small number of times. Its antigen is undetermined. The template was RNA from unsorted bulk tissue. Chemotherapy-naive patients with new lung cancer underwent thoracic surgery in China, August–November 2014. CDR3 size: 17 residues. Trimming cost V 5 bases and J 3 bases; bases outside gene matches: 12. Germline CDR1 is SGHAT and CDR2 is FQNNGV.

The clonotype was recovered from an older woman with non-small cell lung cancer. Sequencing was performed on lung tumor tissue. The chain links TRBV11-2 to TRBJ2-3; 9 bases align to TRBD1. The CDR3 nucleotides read TGTGCCAGCAGCGTCTTCCCACAGGGGGCTGGAACAGATACGCAGTATTTT. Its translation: CASSVFPQGAGTDTQYF.